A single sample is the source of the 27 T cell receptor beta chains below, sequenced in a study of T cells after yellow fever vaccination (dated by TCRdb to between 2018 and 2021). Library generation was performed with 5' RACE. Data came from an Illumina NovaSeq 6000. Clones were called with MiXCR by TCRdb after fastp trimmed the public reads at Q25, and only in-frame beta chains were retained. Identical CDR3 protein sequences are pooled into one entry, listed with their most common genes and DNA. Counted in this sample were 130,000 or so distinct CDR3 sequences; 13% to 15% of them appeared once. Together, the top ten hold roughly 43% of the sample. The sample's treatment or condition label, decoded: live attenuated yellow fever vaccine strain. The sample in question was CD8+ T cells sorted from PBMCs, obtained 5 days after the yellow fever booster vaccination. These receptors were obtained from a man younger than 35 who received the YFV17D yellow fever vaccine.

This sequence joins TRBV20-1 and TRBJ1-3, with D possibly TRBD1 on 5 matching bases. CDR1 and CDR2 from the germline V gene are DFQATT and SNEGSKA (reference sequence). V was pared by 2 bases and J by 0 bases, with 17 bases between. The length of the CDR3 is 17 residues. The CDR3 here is CSARIPGRPTSGNTIYF. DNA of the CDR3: TGCAGTGCTAGAATCCCGGGACGGCCTACCTCTGGAAACACCATATATTTT.

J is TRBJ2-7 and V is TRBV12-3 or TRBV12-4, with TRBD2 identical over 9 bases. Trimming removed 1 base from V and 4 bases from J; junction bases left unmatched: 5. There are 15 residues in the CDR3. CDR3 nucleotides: TGTGCCAGCAGTTTAGGCGGGGGGGCCGTATACGAGCAGTACTTC. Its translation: CASSLGGGAVYEQYF.

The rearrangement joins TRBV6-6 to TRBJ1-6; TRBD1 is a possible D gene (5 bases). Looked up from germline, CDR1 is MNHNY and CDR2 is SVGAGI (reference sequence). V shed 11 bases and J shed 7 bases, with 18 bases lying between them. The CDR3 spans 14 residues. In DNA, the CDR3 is TGTGCCGGAGCCCTGGGGCCGGGGAATTCACCCCTCCACTTT. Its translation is CAGALGPGNSPLHF.

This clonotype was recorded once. Here the CDR3 DNA reads TGTGCCAGCAGCACAGGGGGGGACCAAGAGACCCAGTACTTC. Protein sequence: CASSTGGDQETQYF. The genes are TRBV7-3 and TRBJ2-5, with D tentatively TRBD1 (8 bases). V lost 5 bases, J lost 0 bases, and 10 bases lay in between. Germline CDR1 is SGHTA and CDR2 is FQGTGA. The CDR3 is 14 residues long.

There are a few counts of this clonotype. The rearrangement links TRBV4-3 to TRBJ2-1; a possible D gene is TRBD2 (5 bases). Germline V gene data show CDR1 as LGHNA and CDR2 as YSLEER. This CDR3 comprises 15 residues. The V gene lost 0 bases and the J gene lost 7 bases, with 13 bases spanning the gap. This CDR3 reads CASSQDRARRNEQFF. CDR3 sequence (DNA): TGCGCCAGCAGCCAAGATCGTGCTAGGAGGAATGAGCAGTTCTTC.

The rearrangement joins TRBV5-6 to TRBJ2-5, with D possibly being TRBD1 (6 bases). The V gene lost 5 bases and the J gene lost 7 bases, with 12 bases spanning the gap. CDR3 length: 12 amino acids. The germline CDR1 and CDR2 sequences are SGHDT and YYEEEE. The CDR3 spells CASRTGGGTQYF. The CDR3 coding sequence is TGTGCCAGCAGGACAGGAGGCGGGACCCAGTACTTC.

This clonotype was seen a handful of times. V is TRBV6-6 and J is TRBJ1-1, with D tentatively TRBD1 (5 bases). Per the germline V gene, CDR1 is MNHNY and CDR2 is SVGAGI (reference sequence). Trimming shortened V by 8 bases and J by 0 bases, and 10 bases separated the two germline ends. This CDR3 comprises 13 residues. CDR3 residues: CASDQGVNTEAFF. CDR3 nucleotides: TGTGCCAGCGATCAGGGCGTGAACACTGAAGCTTTCTTT.

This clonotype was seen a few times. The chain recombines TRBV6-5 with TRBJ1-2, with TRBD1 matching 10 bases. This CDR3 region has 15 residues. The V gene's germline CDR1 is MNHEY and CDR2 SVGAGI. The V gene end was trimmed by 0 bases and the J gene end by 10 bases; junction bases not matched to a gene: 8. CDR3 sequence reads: CASSYSSSGQGTYTF. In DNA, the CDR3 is TGTGCCAGCAGTTACTCGAGCTCGGGACAGGGGACCTACACCTTC.

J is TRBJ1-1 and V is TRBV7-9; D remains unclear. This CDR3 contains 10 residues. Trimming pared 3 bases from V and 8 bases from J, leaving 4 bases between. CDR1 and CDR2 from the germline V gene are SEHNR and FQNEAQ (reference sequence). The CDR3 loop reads CASSLSEAFF. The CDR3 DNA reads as TGTGCCAGCAGCTTGTCCGAAGCTTTCTTT.

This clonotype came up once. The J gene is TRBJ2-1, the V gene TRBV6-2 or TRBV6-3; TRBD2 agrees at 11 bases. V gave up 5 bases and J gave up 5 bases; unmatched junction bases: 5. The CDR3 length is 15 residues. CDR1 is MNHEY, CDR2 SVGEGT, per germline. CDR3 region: CASSVLAGGDNEQFF. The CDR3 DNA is TGTGCCAGCAGTGTTCTAGCGGGGGGCGACAATGAGCAGTTCTTC.

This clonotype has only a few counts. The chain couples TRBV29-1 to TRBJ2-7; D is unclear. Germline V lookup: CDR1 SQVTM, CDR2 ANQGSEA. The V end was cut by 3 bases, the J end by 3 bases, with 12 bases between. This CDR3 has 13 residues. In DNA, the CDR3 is TGCAGCGTTGACAGGCCACTGAACTACGAGCAGTACGTC. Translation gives CSVDRPLNYEQYV.

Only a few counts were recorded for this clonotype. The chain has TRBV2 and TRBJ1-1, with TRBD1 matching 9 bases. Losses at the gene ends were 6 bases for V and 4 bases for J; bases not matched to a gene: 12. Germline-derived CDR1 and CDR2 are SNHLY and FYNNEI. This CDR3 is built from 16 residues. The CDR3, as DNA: TGTGCCAGCAGAGACCAACCGGGACAGGGATCCACTGAAGCTTTCTTT. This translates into CASRDQPGQGSTEAFF.

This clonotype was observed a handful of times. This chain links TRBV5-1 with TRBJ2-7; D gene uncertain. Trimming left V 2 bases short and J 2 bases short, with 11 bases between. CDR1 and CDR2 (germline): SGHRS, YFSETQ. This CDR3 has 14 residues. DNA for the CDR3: TGCGCCAGCAGCTTAGTTGTAGGTACCTACGAGCAGTACTTC. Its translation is CASSLVVGTYEQYF. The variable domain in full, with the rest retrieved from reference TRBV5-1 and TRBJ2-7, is KAGVTQTPRYLIKTRGQQVTLSCSPISGHRSVSWYQQTPGQGLQFLFEYFSETQRNKGNFPGRFSGRQFSNSRSEMNVSTLELGDSALYLCASSLVVGTYEQYFGPGTRLTVT.

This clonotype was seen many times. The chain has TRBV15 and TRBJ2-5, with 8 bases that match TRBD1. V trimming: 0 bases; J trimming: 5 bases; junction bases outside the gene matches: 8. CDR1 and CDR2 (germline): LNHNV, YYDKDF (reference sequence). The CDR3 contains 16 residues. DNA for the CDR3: TGTGCCACCAGCAGAGATTCAGGGGGCGCCGGGGAGACCCAGTACTTC. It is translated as CATSRDSGGAGETQYF.

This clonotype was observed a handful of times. This CDR3 is CASSHRQGPQETQYF. CDR3 in DNA: TGTGCCAGCAGCCATCGACAGGGGCCCCAAGAGACCCAGTACTTC. This sequence joins TRBV3-1 and TRBJ2-5; TRBD1 agrees at 8 bases. With V trimmed by 3 bases and J by 1 base, 4 bases remained unmatched. The CDR3 contains 15 residues. Germline loops: CDR1 LGHDT, CDR2 YNNKEL (reference sequence).

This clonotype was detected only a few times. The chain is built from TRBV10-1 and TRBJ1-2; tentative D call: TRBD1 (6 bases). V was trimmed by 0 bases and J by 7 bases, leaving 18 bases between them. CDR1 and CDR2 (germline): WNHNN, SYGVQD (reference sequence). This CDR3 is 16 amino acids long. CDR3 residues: CASSESSGAQRGGYTF. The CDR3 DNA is TGCGCCAGCAGTGAGTCTTCAGGGGCTCAACGGGGTGGCTACACCTTC.

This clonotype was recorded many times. CDR3 DNA sequence: TGCGCCAGCAGCTTGAGGCAGGGAAGGAATGAGCAGTTCTTC. It codes for CASSLRQGRNEQFF. This chain uses TRBV5-1 with TRBJ2-1; D is possibly TRBD1 (5 bases). Germline CDR1 SGHRS, CDR2 YFSETQ. The CDR3 totals 14 residues. V shed 1 base and J shed 7 bases, with 12 bases lying between them.

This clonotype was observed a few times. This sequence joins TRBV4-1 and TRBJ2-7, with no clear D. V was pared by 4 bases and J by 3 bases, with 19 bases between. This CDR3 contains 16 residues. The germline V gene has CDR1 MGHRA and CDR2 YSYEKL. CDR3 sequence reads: CASSPTHSVISYEQYF. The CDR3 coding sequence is TGCGCCAGCAGCCCAACCCACAGCGTAATAAGCTACGAGCAGTACTTC.

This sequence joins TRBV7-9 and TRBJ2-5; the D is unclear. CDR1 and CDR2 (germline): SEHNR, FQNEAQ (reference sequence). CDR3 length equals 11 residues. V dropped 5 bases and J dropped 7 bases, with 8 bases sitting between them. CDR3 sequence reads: CASSTHGTQYF. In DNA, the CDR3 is TGTGCCAGCAGCACCCATGGGACCCAGTACTTC.

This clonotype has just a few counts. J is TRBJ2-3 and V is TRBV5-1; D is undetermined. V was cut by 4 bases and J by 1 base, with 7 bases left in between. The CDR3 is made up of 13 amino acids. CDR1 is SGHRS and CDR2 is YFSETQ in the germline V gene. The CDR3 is CASSGRGTDTQYF. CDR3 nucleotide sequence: TGCGCCAGCAGCGGCAGAGGCACAGATACGCAGTATTTT.

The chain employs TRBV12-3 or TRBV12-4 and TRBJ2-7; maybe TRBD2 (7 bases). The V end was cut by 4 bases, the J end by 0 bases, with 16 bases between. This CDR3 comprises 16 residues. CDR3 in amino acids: CASSSGSGGLSYEQYF. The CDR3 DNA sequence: TGTGCCAGCAGTTCGGGTTCCGGGGGGCTCTCCTACGAGCAGTACTTC.

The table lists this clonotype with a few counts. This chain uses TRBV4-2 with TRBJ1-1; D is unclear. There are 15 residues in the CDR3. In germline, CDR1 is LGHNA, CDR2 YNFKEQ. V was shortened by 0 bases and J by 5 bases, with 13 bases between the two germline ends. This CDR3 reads CASSQDYGGSTEAFF. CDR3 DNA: TGTGCCAGCAGCCAAGATTACGGCGGCTCGACTGAAGCTTTCTTT.

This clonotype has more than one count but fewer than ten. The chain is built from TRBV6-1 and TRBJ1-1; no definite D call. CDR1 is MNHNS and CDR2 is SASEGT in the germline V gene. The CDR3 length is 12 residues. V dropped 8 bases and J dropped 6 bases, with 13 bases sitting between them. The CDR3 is CASDAGDAEAFF. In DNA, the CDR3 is TGTGCCAGCGACGCCGGGGATGCTGAAGCTTTCTTT.

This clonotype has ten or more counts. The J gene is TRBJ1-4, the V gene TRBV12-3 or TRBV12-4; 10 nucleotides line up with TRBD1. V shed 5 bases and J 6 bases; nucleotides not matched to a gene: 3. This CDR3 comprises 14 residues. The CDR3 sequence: CASSLGTGDEKLFF. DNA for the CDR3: TGTGCCAGCAGTCTTGGGACAGGGGATGAAAAACTGTTTTTT.

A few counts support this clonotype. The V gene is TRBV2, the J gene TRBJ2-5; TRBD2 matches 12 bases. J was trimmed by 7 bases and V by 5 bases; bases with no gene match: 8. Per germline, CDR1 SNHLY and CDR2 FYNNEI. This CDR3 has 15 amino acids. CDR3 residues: CASSLRTSGETTQYF. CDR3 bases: TGTGCCAGCAGTTTGAGGACTAGCGGGGAAACGACCCAGTACTTC.

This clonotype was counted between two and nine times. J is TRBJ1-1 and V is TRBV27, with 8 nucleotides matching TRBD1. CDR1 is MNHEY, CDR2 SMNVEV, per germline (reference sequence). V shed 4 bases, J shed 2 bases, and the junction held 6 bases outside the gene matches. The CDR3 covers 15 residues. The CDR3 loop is CASSYGRGRNTEAFF. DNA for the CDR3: TGTGCCAGCAGTTACGGCAGGGGGCGAAACACTGAAGCTTTCTTT.

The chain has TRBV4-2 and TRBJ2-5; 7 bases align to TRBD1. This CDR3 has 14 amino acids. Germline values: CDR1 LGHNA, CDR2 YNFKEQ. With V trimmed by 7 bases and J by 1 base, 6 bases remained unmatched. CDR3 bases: TGTGCCAGCAATAACAGGGGTGGCCAAGAGACCCAGTACTTC. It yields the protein CASNNRGGQETQYF.